This entry lists 30 T cell receptor beta chains sequenced from one sample in a study of cytomegalovirus exposure and HLA in healthy donors. The PCR had 60 Vbeta and 13 Jbeta primers. Sequenced by immunoSEQ multiplex PCR; TCRdb stores in-frame clones only, minus some. The data contain 150,000 to 200,000 clones, approximately 81% of them seen just once; the ten biggest clones take up about 2.3%. The sample comprised PBMCs. The origin of the receptors is a woman aged 45-60 years in good health and CMV-seronegative.

This clone appeared a single time. V and J are TRBV5-6 and TRBJ1-2; the D gene is possibly TRBD1 (5 bases). Trimming cost V 0 bases and J 7 bases, with 16 bases left between them. CDR1 and CDR2 (germline): SGHDT, YYEEEE. This CDR3 has 15 residues. The CDR3 DNA is TGTGCCAGCAGCTTGGCGGGAGGGGCTCTCGGTGGCTACACCTTC. This sequence encodes CASSLAGGALGGYTF. Full variable domain (rest looked up from reference TRBV5-6 and TRBJ1-2): DAGVTQSPTHLIKTRGQQVTLRCSPKSGHDTVSWYQQALGQGPQFIFQYYEEEERQRGNFPDRFSGHQFPNYSSELNVNALLLGDSALYLCASSLAGGALGGYTFGSGTRLTVV.

The rearrangement joins TRBV7-9 to TRBJ2-1; 7 bases are a match to TRBD2. CDR3 size: 15 residues. In germline, CDR1 is SEHNR, CDR2 FQNEAQ (reference sequence). Germline trimming cut 1 base from V and 8 bases from J; bases unmatched to any gene: 8. As DNA, the CDR3 is TGTGCCAGCAGCTTAGAAGGCGGGAGTGTAGATGAGCAGTTCTTC. It is translated as CASSLEGGSVDEQFF.

The CDR3 DNA reads as TGTGCCTGGAGGAGTACAGGAATCTCCTACGAGCAGTACTTC. Translated: CAWRSTGISYEQYF. The chain is built from TRBV30 and TRBJ2-7, with D perhaps TRBD1 (5 bases). The CDR3 length is 14 residues. V was clipped by 3 bases and J by 0 bases, with 12 bases between them. Germline values: CDR1 GTSNPN, CDR2 SVGIG (reference sequence). The full variable domain, completed using reference TRBV30 and TRBJ2-7, is SQTIHQWPATLVQPVGSPLSLECTVEGTSNPNLYWYRQAAGRGLQLLFYSVGIGQISSEVPQNLSASRPQDRQFILSSKKLLLSDSGFYLCAWRSTGISYEQYFGPGTRLTVT.

This clone was seen only a few times. The CDR3 DNA reads as TGTGCCAGCAGTTATAGTCTGTCAGGGGGTTACGAGCAGTACTTC. Amino acid sequence: CASSYSLSGGYEQYF. The chain couples TRBV6-6 to TRBJ2-7; 7 bases align to TRBD1. The germline gives CDR1 MNHNY, CDR2 SVGAGI (reference sequence). The CDR3 sequence is 15 residues long. V lost 3 bases, J lost 4 bases, and 9 bases stayed unmatched.

Only a few counts were recorded for this clone. The rearrangement links TRBV9 to TRBJ2-7, with TRBD1 matching 9 bases. Trimming cost V 0 bases and J 2 bases; bases outside gene matches: 3. CDR3 length: 15 amino acids. Germline values: CDR1 SGDLS, CDR2 YYNGEE. The CDR3 sequence: CASSVGGQGAYEQYF. The CDR3 DNA is TGTGCCAGCAGCGTAGGGGGACAGGGCGCCTACGAGCAGTACTTC.

The chain has TRBV15 and TRBJ1-5; no definite D call. Per the germline V gene, CDR1 is LNHNV and CDR2 is YYDKDF (reference sequence). The V and J ends lost 0 bases and 4 bases respectively, with 10 bases between them. The CDR3 consists of 15 residues. CDR3 DNA: TGTGCCACCAGCAGAGACCGATCGGGGAATCAGCCCCAGCATTTT. Translating it yields CATSRDRSGNQPQHF.

The chain uses TRBV5-1 and TRBJ1-4; 10 bases agree with TRBD1. CDR3 length: 14 residues. CDR1 is SGHRS, CDR2 YFSETQ, per germline. Trimming cost V 3 bases and J 11 bases; bases outside gene matches: 7. The CDR3 DNA is TGCGCCAGCAGCTCGACAGGGGGCGATGGGAAACTGTTTTTT. Translated: CASSSTGGDGKLFF.

J is TRBJ1-4 and V is TRBV6-6; 8 bases align to TRBD1. The CDR3 extends over 13 amino acids. Germline V gene sequence: CDR1 MNHNY, CDR2 SVGAGI (reference sequence). The trim removed 6 bases at V and 12 bases at J, leaving 9 bases unmatched. Here the CDR3 DNA reads TGTGCCAGCAGACCCTCGGACAGGGAGGAACTGTTTTTT. It encodes CASRPSDREELFF.

The chain recombines TRBV6-5 with TRBJ1-5; TRBD1 matches at 7 bases. With 6 bases clipped from V and 6 bases from J, the junction kept 8 bases outside the gene matches. The germline V gene has CDR1 MNHEY and CDR2 SVGAGI. This CDR3 has 14 residues. The CDR3 loop is CASRLTGEVQPQHF. CDR3 DNA: TGTGCCAGCAGGTTAACAGGGGAGGTTCAGCCCCAGCATTTT.

The chain has TRBV10-1 and TRBJ2-2; possibly TRBD1 for D (5 bases). V dropped 2 bases and J dropped 6 bases, with 10 bases sitting between them. Germline CDR1 reads WNHNN; CDR2 reads SYGVQD (reference sequence). The CDR3 is made up of 14 amino acids. The CDR3 loop reads CASSEGHEPGELFF. CDR3 sequence (DNA): TGCGCCAGCAGTGAGGGACACGAGCCCGGGGAGCTGTTTTTT.

V gene TRBV7-2 combines with J gene TRBJ2-2; no firm D call. This CDR3 region has 14 residues. Germline values: CDR1 SGHTA, CDR2 FQGNSA. Between the trimmed V and J ends, which lost 2 bases and 5 bases, there was a span of 9 bases. CDR3 nucleotides: TGTGCCAGCAGCTTAACCCCGAGGACCGGGGAGCTGTTTTTT. Translated: CASSLTPRTGELFF.

This chain joins TRBV7-8 and TRBJ1-2, with D maybe TRBD1 (5 bases). The V end was cut by 5 bases, the J end by 2 bases, with 9 bases between. The CDR3 spans 13 residues. Germline V lookup: CDR1 SGHVS, CDR2 FQNEAQ. The CDR3 loop reads CASSEGANYGYTF. The CDR3 DNA reads as TGTGCCAGCAGCGAAGGGGCGAACTATGGCTACACCTTC.

As regards this clone: The same CDR3 is also encoded by other DNA sequences in this sample. V usage is TRBV9 and J usage is TRBJ2-2; TRBD2 agrees at 9 bases. J lost 6 bases, V lost 3 bases, and 12 bases had no gene match. Looked up from germline, CDR1 is SGDLS and CDR2 is YYNGEE. The CDR3 has 17 residues. CDR3 region: CASSEHPAGGIPGELFF. CDR3 in DNA: TGTGCCAGCAGCGAGCACCCGGCGGGAGGGATCCCCGGGGAGCTGTTTTTT. The full variable domain, with the rest looked up from reference TRBV9 and TRBJ2-2, is DSGVTQTPKHLITATGQRVTLRCSPRSGDLSVYWYQQSLDQGLQFLIQYYNGEERAKGNILERFSAQQFPDLHSELNLSSLELGDSALYFCASSEHPAGGIPGELFFGEGSRLTVL.

This clone occurred a few times. V is TRBV28 and J is TRBJ1-3; 8 nucleotides match TRBD1. The CDR3 runs 17 residues. Germline V gene lookup returns CDR1 MDHEN and CDR2 SYDVKM. The trim removed 1 base at V and 0 bases at J, leaving 5 bases unmatched. CDR3 nucleotide sequence: TGTGCCAGCAGTTTATACGGGACAGGCCGCTCTGGAAACACCATATATTTT. This gives the protein CASSLYGTGRSGNTIYF.

This chain connects TRBV28 to TRBJ2-5, with 10 positions matching TRBD1. CDR1 is MDHEN, CDR2 SYDVKM, per germline. V gave up 6 bases and J gave up 7 bases; unmatched junction bases: 14. There are 16 residues in the CDR3. In DNA form, the CDR3 reads TGTGCCAGCAGAGAACGGGACAGGGGATTTTCGGGGACCCAGTACTTC. Translated: CASRERDRGFSGTQYF.

This chain links TRBV19 with TRBJ2-3; TRBD2 agrees at 9 bases. CDR3 length: 15 amino acids. Germline V lookup: CDR1 LNHDA, CDR2 SQIVND (reference sequence). Trimming cost V 7 bases and J 2 bases; bases outside gene matches: 7. CDR3 coding DNA: TGTGCCAGTACCCCGGGACTAGCATCCACAGATACGCAGTATTTT. Protein: CASTPGLASTDTQYF.

The chain uses TRBV4-3 and TRBJ2-7; D remains ambiguous. The length of the CDR3 is 12 residues. Trimming pared 2 bases from V and 4 bases from J, leaving 6 bases between. Germline V gene sequence: CDR1 LGHNA, CDR2 YSLEER. This CDR3 is CASSQNRYEQYF. The CDR3 DNA is TGCGCCAGCAGCCAAAACCGGTACGAGCAGTACTTC.

The chain has TRBV13 and TRBJ1-3, with TRBD1 as a possible D gene (5 bases). Trimming pared 2 bases from V and 4 bases from J, leaving 12 bases between. The CDR3 contains 15 residues. The germline V gene has CDR1 PRHDT and CDR2 FYEKMQ (reference sequence). The CDR3 DNA follows: TGTGCCAGCAGCTTAAGGGGTTTGAGGGGAAACACCATATATTTT. Protein sequence: CASSLRGLRGNTIYF.

The V call is TRBV4-1, the J call TRBJ1-1; D is unclear. Looked up from germline, CDR1 is MGHRA and CDR2 is YSYEKL. This CDR3 comprises 15 residues. Trimming shortened V by 5 bases and J by 4 bases, and 17 bases separated the two germline ends. CDR3 in DNA: TGCGCCAGCAGCTCTAACGAGGCTCTGGGCACTGAAGCTTTCTTT. This translates into CASSSNEALGTEAFF.

The chain joins TRBV2 to TRBJ1-4, with TRBD1 identical over 7 bases. Germline lookup yields CDR1 SNHLY and CDR2 FYNNEI. The V gene end was trimmed by 5 bases and the J gene end by 0 bases; junction bases not matched to a gene: 9. The CDR3 is made up of 17 amino acids. The CDR3 protein is CASSPYRGPATNEKLFF. The CDR3 DNA follows: TGTGCCAGCAGTCCCTACAGGGGACCGGCAACTAATGAAAAACTGTTTTTT.

The V gene is TRBV4-1, the J gene TRBJ2-6; maybe TRBD1 (5 bases). The CDR3 spans 16 residues. Germline V gene sequence: CDR1 MGHRA, CDR2 YSYEKL. Trimming cost V 4 bases and J 0 bases, with 10 bases left between them. The CDR3 reads CASSRDSNSGANVLTF. The CDR3 DNA reads TGCGCCAGCAGCCGTGACAGTAACTCTGGGGCCAACGTCCTGACTTTC.

The genes are TRBV7-9 and TRBJ2-7; D remains unclear. Trimming shortened V by 4 bases and J by 2 bases, and 12 bases separated the two germline ends. Germline V gene data show CDR1 as SEHNR and CDR2 as FQNEAQ (reference sequence). This CDR3 comprises 14 residues. CDR3 in amino acids: CASSSLAEAYEQYF. As DNA, the CDR3 is TGTGCCAGCAGCTCCCTCGCGGAAGCCTACGAGCAGTACTTC. Full variable domain (rest looked up from reference TRBV7-9 and TRBJ2-7): DTGVSQNPRHKITKRGQNVTFRCDPISEHNRLYWYRQTLGQGPEFLTYFQNEAQLEKSRLLSDRFSAERPKGSFSTLEIQRTEQGDSAMYLCASSSLAEAYEQYFGPGTRLTVT.

The chain uses TRBV6-5 and TRBJ2-5; tentatively, D is TRBD1 (6 bases). The J call may be faulty, since TRBJ2-7 better matches the DNA end. CDR3 size: 13 residues. Looked up from germline, CDR1 is MNHEY and CDR2 is SVGAGI. CDR3 loop: CASSEGQDYEQYF. Written as DNA, the CDR3 is TGTGCCAGCAGTGAGGGACAAGATTACGAGCAGTACTTC.

The chain carries TRBV28 and TRBJ2-5; TRBD2 matches 10 bases. The J call may not be correct, given that the DNA end is closer to TRBJ2-7. CDR1 and CDR2 from the germline V gene are MDHEN and SYDVKM. CDR3 length equals 14 residues. The CDR3 spells CASNLAGVLYEQYF. CDR3 in DNA: TGTGCCAGCAATCTAGCGGGAGTTCTATACGAGCAGTACTTC.

The rearrangement uses TRBV7-9 and TRBJ1-1, with 7 bases matching TRBD1. Germline V CDR1 and CDR2: SEHNR, FQNEAQ (reference sequence). This CDR3 spans 15 amino acids. With 5 bases clipped from V and 0 bases from J, the junction kept 6 bases outside the gene matches. CDR3 sequence: CASSVRGQMNTEAFF. The CDR3 DNA is TGTGCCAGCAGCGTTAGGGGACAGATGAACACTGAAGCTTTCTTT.

This clone was detected only a few times. The rearrangement uses TRBV5-6 and TRBJ2-2; possible D gene TRBD2, 5 bases. Germline V gene sequence: CDR1 SGHDT, CDR2 YYEEEE. The V end was cut by 3 bases, the J end by 6 bases, with 12 bases between. CDR3 length: 14 residues. CDR3 amino acids: CASSSLRGPGELFF. The CDR3 DNA follows: TGTGCCAGCAGCTCCTTAAGAGGGCCCGGGGAGCTGTTTTTT.

This clone was counted a few times. The rearrangement joins TRBV10-3 to TRBJ2-1; 9 bases are shared with TRBD1. Germline V gene sequence: CDR1 ENHRY, CDR2 SYGVKD. The V and J ends lost 6 bases and 3 bases, in that order; junction bases with no gene match: 3. This CDR3 region has 14 residues. This CDR3 reads CAISWTGDYNEQFF. The CDR3 DNA reads as TGTGCCATCAGCTGGACAGGGGACTACAATGAGCAGTTCTTC.

V and J are TRBV7-2 and TRBJ1-5; D not resolved. The V end was cut by 5 bases, the J end by 10 bases, with 12 bases between. CDR1 SGHTA and CDR2 FQGNSA come from the germline V gene. The CDR3 has 12 amino acids. CDR3 sequence: CASSHGQAPQHF. CDR3 coding DNA: TGTGCCAGCAGCCATGGGCAGGCTCCCCAGCATTTT.

The count of this clone is one. The rearrangement links TRBV4-1 to TRBJ2-2; D not certain. V gave up 2 bases and J gave up 6 bases, with 13 bases separating them. Germline V CDR1 and CDR2: MGHRA, YSYEKL. The CDR3 has 15 amino acids. CDR3 region: CASSQNTVGSGELFF. The CDR3 nucleotides are TGCGCCAGCAGCCAAAACACGGTCGGGTCCGGGGAGCTGTTTTTT.

V is TRBV4-1 and J is TRBJ2-5, with 8 bases aligning to TRBD2. The CDR3 runs 15 residues. From germline, CDR1 is MGHRA and CDR2 YSYEKL. V gave up 0 bases and J gave up 11 bases; unmatched junction bases: 11. CDR3 coding DNA: TGCGCCAGCAGCCAAGAGACTAGCGCCTATAAGGGGCAGTACTTC. This translates into CASSQETSAYKGQYF.